The 29 T cell receptor beta chains below were found in one sample sequenced in a study of blood T cell repertoires in COVID-19. Generated by immunoSEQ multiplex PCR, the TCRdb table keeps only in-frame clones and is missing some. The table includes a few hundred thousand clones, 85% to 90% detected once. Sequences were obtained from PBMCs or T cells enriched from blood (not recorded which). These receptors were collected from a woman aged 18-30 years with acute COVID-19.

The chain combines TRBV28 with TRBJ2-7; the D gene is possibly TRBD2 (6 bases). The germline V gene has CDR1 MDHEN and CDR2 SYDVKM. Trimming pared 2 bases from V and 1 base from J, leaving 9 bases between. The CDR3 length is 14 residues. CDR3 region: CASSLQRVSYEQYF. The CDR3 DNA sequence: TGTGCCAGCAGTTTACAGCGGGTTTCCTACGAGCAGTACTTC.

V usage is TRBV4-1 and J usage is TRBJ2-1, with a weak D call TRBD1 (6 bases). Per the germline V gene, CDR1 is MGHRA and CDR2 is YSYEKL. The CDR3 has 14 amino acids. V lost 4 bases, J lost 9 bases, and 16 bases lay in between. The CDR3 sequence is CASSRSRDTLEQFF. The CDR3, as DNA: TGCGCCAGCAGCCGTAGCAGGGACACCCTTGAGCAGTTCTTC.

The chain couples TRBV15 to TRBJ1-4; 8 bases align to TRBD1. J gave up 5 bases and V 0 bases, and 5 bases lay outside the gene matches. CDR1 LNHNV and CDR2 YYDKDF come from the germline V gene (reference sequence). The CDR3 is made up of 16 amino acids. In DNA form, the CDR3 reads TGTGCCACCAGCAGAGATAGCAGGACAGGGAATGAAAAACTGTTTTTT. Translating gives CATSRDSRTGNEKLFF.

A few counts support this clone. V usage is TRBV27 and J usage is TRBJ1-6, with 8 bases lining up with TRBD1. Germline values: CDR1 MNHEY, CDR2 SMNVEV (reference sequence). V gave up 8 bases and J gave up 9 bases; unmatched junction bases: 6. The CDR3 is made up of 13 amino acids. This CDR3 reads CASGGQGASPLHF. The CDR3 nucleotides read TGTGCCAGCGGAGGACAGGGAGCTTCACCCCTCCACTTT.

V and J are TRBV2 and TRBJ1-2; 7 bases align to TRBD1. V lost 4 bases to trimming and J lost 8 bases; unmatched junction nucleotides: 7. This CDR3 has 13 amino acids. Germline-derived CDR1 and CDR2 are SNHLY and FYNNEI. The CDR3 here is CASSVSGQAGYTF. The CDR3 bases are TGTGCCAGCAGTGTGAGTGGACAGGCGGGCTACACCTTC.

Details on this clone: Additional DNA sequences in this sample encode the identical CDR3. The chain recombines TRBV27 with TRBJ1-1; D call uncertain. The CDR3 has 13 residues. The germline CDR1 and CDR2 sequences are MNHEY and SMNVEV (reference sequence). Trimming pared 2 bases from V and 1 base from J, leaving 5 bases between. As DNA, the CDR3 is TGTGCCAGCAGTTTAGGAGCGAACACTGAAGCTTTCTTT. Translated, it gives CASSLGANTEAFF.

The V call is TRBV2, the J call TRBJ1-1, with 8 bases that match TRBD1. J gave up 3 bases and V 2 bases, and 5 bases lay outside the gene matches. CDR1 and CDR2 (germline): SNHLY, FYNNEI. CDR3 length: 15 residues. Here the CDR3 reads CASSERQGAYTEAFF. CDR3 in DNA: TGTGCCAGCAGTGAAAGGCAGGGGGCCTACACTGAAGCTTTCTTT.

As to this clone: The CDR3 ends on some other residue instead of the conserved phenylalanine or tryptophan, so this is likely a read error. No DNA is shown, since the ends of the CDR3 on it are uncertain; the CDR3 is the one TCRdb lists. V usage is TRBV5-5 and J usage is TRBJ2-7; the table's D call TRBD1 went unverified against the DNA. Germline V gene sequence: CDR1 SGHKS, CDR2 YYEKEE (reference sequence). The CDR3 comprises 13 residues, both ends counted. The CDR3 loop is CASSLDGRGPGRL.

This clone has more than one count but fewer than ten. The chain combines TRBV7-2 with TRBJ1-2; no definite D call. The CDR3 totals 13 residues. Germline assignment: CDR1 SGHTA and CDR2 FQGNSA. V was shortened by 2 bases and J by 8 bases, with 12 bases between the two germline ends. In DNA, the CDR3 is TGTGCCAGCAGCTTATCCACACCGCAAGGCTACACCTTC. Translated, it gives CASSLSTPQGYTF.

The chain has TRBV5-5 and TRBJ1-1; D might be TRBD1 (6 bases). The V and J ends lost 1 base and 3 bases respectively, with 22 bases between them. Germline CDR1 SGHKS, CDR2 YYEKEE (reference sequence). The CDR3 contains 18 residues. CDR3: CASSLYPTGSSLDTEAFF. The CDR3 coding sequence is TGTGCCAGCAGCTTGTATCCCACAGGGAGCAGCCTGGACACTGAAGCTTTCTTT.

CDR3 protein: CASRIAGGTQYF. CDR3 nucleotides: TGTGCCAGCCGCATAGCGGGAGGCACGCAGTATTTT. The chain couples TRBV28 to TRBJ2-3, with 10 bases fitting TRBD2. Trimming took 8 bases from V and 9 from J; bases not matched to a gene: 5. CDR3 length: 12 amino acids. The germline CDR1 and CDR2 sequences are MDHEN and SYDVKM.

V gene TRBV30 combines with J gene TRBJ1-2, with D uncertain. This CDR3 is 13 amino acids long. V was cut by 1 base and J by 4 bases, with 10 bases left in between. Looked up from germline, CDR1 is GTSNPN and CDR2 is SVGIG (reference sequence). The CDR3, as DNA: TGTGCCTGGAGTGCAGGTTTCTCCTATGGCTACACCTTC. It yields the protein CAWSAGFSYGYTF.

The J gene is TRBJ1-5, the V gene TRBV28; tentatively, D is TRBD1 (5 bases). Germline V gene sequence: CDR1 MDHEN, CDR2 SYDVKM. The ends were cut back, 6 bases at V and 0 bases at J, with 15 bases in the middle. CDR3 length equals 16 residues. CDR3 amino acids: CASRIPGGYSNQPQHF. The CDR3 DNA sequence: TGTGCCAGCAGAATACCCGGGGGATATAGCAATCAGCCCCAGCATTTT.

The V call is TRBV2, the J call TRBJ1-4; D remains ambiguous. Germline values: CDR1 SNHLY, CDR2 FYNNEI. There are 15 residues in the CDR3. Trimming cost V 4 bases and J 1 base, with 10 bases left between them. The CDR3 DNA is TGTGCCAGCAGTGCGATCATGCGAACTAATGAAAAACTGTTTTTT. Its translation: CASSAIMRTNEKLFF. The full variable domain, completed using reference TRBV2 and TRBJ1-4, is EPEVTQTPSHQVTQMGQEVILRCVPISNHLYFYWYRQILGQKVEFLVSFYNNEISEKSEIFDDQFSVERPDGSNFTLKIRSTKLEDSAMYFCASSAIMRTNEKLFFGSGTQLSVL.

V usage is TRBV2 and J usage is TRBJ2-6; 7 bases are a match to TRBD1. The CDR3 is 15 residues long. With V trimmed by 7 bases and J by 2 bases, 5 bases remained unmatched. Germline CDR1 is SNHLY and CDR2 is FYNNEI. CDR3 sequence reads: CASTSGQAGANVLTF. The DNA for the CDR3 is TGTGCCAGCACCTCCGGACAGGCTGGGGCCAACGTCCTGACTTTC. Full variable domain (missing parts from reference TRBV2 and TRBJ2-6): EPEVTQTPSHQVTQMGQEVILRCVPISNHLYFYWYRQILGQKVEFLVSFYNNEISEKSEIFDDQFSVERPDGSNFTLKIRSTKLEDSAMYFCASTSGQAGANVLTFGAGSRLTVL.

The rearrangement uses TRBV30 and TRBJ1-4, with a possible D match to TRBD1 (5 bases). V was trimmed by 3 bases and J by 2 bases, leaving 10 bases between them. CDR1 is GTSNPN, CDR2 SVGIG, per germline (reference sequence). This CDR3 comprises 14 residues. CDR3 in DNA: TGTGCCTGGAGGGCAGGGAAGACTAATGAAAAACTGTTTTTT. This codes for CAWRAGKTNEKLFF.

The rearrangement links TRBV6-4 to TRBJ2-2, with a weak D call TRBD2 (5 bases). CDR3 length: 14 residues. Trimming removed 4 bases at V and 5 bases at J, with 11 bases between. Germline assignment: CDR1 MRHNA and CDR2 SNTAGT. The CDR3 region has the DNA TGTGCCAGCAGTGCTCAACTAGGGACCGGGGAGCTGTTTTTT. It is translated as CASSAQLGTGELFF.

The chain joins TRBV7-2 to TRBJ1-1; TRBD1 is a possible D gene (6 bases). The germline gives CDR1 SGHTA, CDR2 FQGNSA. The CDR3 covers 13 residues. Trimming removed 7 bases from V and 4 bases from J, with 13 bases in between. Here the CDR3 DNA reads TGTGCCAGCAACCGACAGGCGCCCACTGAAGCTTTCTTT. Its protein is CASNRQAPTEAFF. The variable domain in full, with the rest retrieved from reference TRBV7-2 and TRBJ1-1, is GAGVSQSPSNKVTEKGKDVELRCDPISGHTALYWYRQSLGQGLEFLIYFQGNSAPDKSGLPSDRFSAERTGGSVSTLTIQRTQQEDSAVYLCASNRQAPTEAFFGQGTRLTVV.

The genes are TRBV5-6 and TRBJ2-4, with TRBD1 as a possible D gene (6 bases). The V gene's germline CDR1 is SGHDT and CDR2 YYEEEE. This CDR3 comprises 15 residues. The V end lost 0 bases, the J end lost 2 bases, and 9 bases lay between the germline ends. For the CDR3, the DNA is TGTGCCAGCAGCTTGGTAGGGGGTCCCAAAAACATTCAGTACTTC. Protein product: CASSLVGGPKNIQYF.

The chain recombines TRBV19 with TRBJ2-1; 7 bases are shared with TRBD2. CDR3 length: 16 amino acids. V shed 3 bases, J shed 4 bases, and the junction held 9 bases outside the gene matches. Germline lookup yields CDR1 LNHDA and CDR2 SQIVND (reference sequence). CDR3 coding DNA: TGTGCCAGTAGTATTGGTGGCGCTAGCGGATACAATGAGCAGTTCTTC. Amino acids: CASSIGGASGYNEQFF.

This clone was detected many times. The rearrangement links TRBV5-8 to TRBJ2-4; D is possibly TRBD2 (7 bases). The CDR3 covers 16 residues. V was cut by 0 bases and J by 0 bases, with 10 bases left in between. Germline assignment: CDR1 SGHTS and CDR2 YDEGEE. The CDR3 DNA is TGTGCCAGCAGCTTGGGGGGGGGCTCAGCCAAAAACATTCAGTACTTC. Its protein product is CASSLGGGSAKNIQYF.

The V gene is TRBV5-6, the J gene TRBJ1-2; no reliable D call. The germline V and J ends were trimmed by 4 bases and 0 bases, with 7 bases remaining between them. The germline V gene has CDR1 SGHDT and CDR2 YYEEEE. This CDR3 region has 13 residues. Here the CDR3 DNA reads TGTGCCAGCAGCATTCAGGCTAACTATGGCTACACCTTC. Its protein is CASSIQANYGYTF. The full variable domain, in which reference TRBV5-6 and TRBJ1-2 provide the parts outside the CDR3, is DAGVTQSPTHLIKTRGQQVTLRCSPKSGHDTVSWYQQALGQGPQFIFQYYEEEERQRGNFPDRFSGHQFPNYSSELNVNALLLGDSALYLCASSIQANYGYTFGSGTRLTVV.

The rearrangement joins TRBV30 to TRBJ2-1; TRBD1 matches 10 bases. Trimming removed 5 bases from V and 13 bases from J; junction bases left unmatched: 14. The CDR3 covers 14 residues. CDR1 and CDR2 (germline): GTSNPN, SVGIG (reference sequence). CDR3 DNA sequence: TGTGCCTGGCACCGGGACAGGGGCCTGGGGGCACAGTTCTTC. Translation gives CAWHRDRGLGAQFF.

This chain uses TRBV10-1 with TRBJ1-3; D gene unclear. This CDR3 has 14 amino acids. Germline CDR1 WNHNN, CDR2 SYGVQD (reference sequence). Deletions cut 3 bases from V and 4 bases from J, with 10 bases between. The CDR3 nucleotides are TGCGCCAGCAGTGATAATATCCTCGGAAACACCATATATTTT. This sequence encodes CASSDNILGNTIYF.

The chain couples TRBV28 to TRBJ1-1, with 8 bases matching TRBD1. Germline V gene sequence: CDR1 MDHEN, CDR2 SYDVKM. The V and J ends lost 4 bases and 0 bases, in that order; junction bases with no gene match: 7. The CDR3 runs 16 residues. CDR3 sequence reads: CASSSGQGGVNTEAFF. In nucleotides, the CDR3 is TGTGCCAGCAGTTCAGGACAGGGCGGGGTGAACACTGAAGCTTTCTTT. Together with reference TRBV28 and TRBJ1-1, the CDR3 gives the full variable domain: DVKVTQSSRYLVKRTGEKVFLECVQDMDHENMFWYRQDPGLGLRLIYFSYDVKMKEKGDIPEGYSVSREKKERFSLILESASTNQTSMYLCASSSGQGGVNTEAFFGQGTRLTVV.

As regards this clone: The same CDR3 also results from other DNA sequences found in this sample. V is TRBV5-1 and J is TRBJ2-1, with 9 bases identical to TRBD2. CDR1 SGHRS and CDR2 YFSETQ come from the germline V gene. Trimming removed 4 bases from V and 0 bases from J; junction bases left unmatched: 2. CDR3 length: 15 amino acids. The CDR3 sequence: CASSLTSGSYNEQFF. DNA for the CDR3: TGCGCCAGCAGCCTGACTAGCGGCTCCTACAATGAGCAGTTCTTC.

This chain joins TRBV24-1 and TRBJ1-3; D ambiguous. Deletions cut 3 bases from V and 4 bases from J, with 12 bases between. Germline lookup yields CDR1 KGHDR and CDR2 SFDVKD. The CDR3 has 15 residues. CDR3 sequence reads: CATSDSRQPGNTIYF. The CDR3 region has the DNA TGTGCCACCAGTGATAGCAGGCAACCCGGAAACACCATATATTTT.

The rearrangement uses TRBV27 and TRBJ1-1; perhaps TRBD1 as D (6 bases). The V gene lost 6 bases and the J gene lost 5 bases, with 16 bases spanning the gap. Germline V gives CDR1 MNHEY, CDR2 SMNVEV (reference sequence). This CDR3 has 14 amino acids. CDR3 DNA sequence: TGTGCCAGCAGGCCTAGGGGGTTTGTTACTGAAGCTTTCTTT. It yields the protein CASRPRGFVTEAFF.

This chain connects TRBV19 to TRBJ1-1; 7 bases are a match to TRBD1. The CDR3 has 14 residues. Trimming cost V 9 bases and J 5 bases; bases outside gene matches: 12. CDR1 and CDR2 from the germline V gene are LNHDA and SQIVND (reference sequence). DNA of the CDR3: TGTGCCAGCAGGACAGGACCAGAGGGTACTGAAGCTTTCTTT. This sequence encodes CASRTGPEGTEAFF.